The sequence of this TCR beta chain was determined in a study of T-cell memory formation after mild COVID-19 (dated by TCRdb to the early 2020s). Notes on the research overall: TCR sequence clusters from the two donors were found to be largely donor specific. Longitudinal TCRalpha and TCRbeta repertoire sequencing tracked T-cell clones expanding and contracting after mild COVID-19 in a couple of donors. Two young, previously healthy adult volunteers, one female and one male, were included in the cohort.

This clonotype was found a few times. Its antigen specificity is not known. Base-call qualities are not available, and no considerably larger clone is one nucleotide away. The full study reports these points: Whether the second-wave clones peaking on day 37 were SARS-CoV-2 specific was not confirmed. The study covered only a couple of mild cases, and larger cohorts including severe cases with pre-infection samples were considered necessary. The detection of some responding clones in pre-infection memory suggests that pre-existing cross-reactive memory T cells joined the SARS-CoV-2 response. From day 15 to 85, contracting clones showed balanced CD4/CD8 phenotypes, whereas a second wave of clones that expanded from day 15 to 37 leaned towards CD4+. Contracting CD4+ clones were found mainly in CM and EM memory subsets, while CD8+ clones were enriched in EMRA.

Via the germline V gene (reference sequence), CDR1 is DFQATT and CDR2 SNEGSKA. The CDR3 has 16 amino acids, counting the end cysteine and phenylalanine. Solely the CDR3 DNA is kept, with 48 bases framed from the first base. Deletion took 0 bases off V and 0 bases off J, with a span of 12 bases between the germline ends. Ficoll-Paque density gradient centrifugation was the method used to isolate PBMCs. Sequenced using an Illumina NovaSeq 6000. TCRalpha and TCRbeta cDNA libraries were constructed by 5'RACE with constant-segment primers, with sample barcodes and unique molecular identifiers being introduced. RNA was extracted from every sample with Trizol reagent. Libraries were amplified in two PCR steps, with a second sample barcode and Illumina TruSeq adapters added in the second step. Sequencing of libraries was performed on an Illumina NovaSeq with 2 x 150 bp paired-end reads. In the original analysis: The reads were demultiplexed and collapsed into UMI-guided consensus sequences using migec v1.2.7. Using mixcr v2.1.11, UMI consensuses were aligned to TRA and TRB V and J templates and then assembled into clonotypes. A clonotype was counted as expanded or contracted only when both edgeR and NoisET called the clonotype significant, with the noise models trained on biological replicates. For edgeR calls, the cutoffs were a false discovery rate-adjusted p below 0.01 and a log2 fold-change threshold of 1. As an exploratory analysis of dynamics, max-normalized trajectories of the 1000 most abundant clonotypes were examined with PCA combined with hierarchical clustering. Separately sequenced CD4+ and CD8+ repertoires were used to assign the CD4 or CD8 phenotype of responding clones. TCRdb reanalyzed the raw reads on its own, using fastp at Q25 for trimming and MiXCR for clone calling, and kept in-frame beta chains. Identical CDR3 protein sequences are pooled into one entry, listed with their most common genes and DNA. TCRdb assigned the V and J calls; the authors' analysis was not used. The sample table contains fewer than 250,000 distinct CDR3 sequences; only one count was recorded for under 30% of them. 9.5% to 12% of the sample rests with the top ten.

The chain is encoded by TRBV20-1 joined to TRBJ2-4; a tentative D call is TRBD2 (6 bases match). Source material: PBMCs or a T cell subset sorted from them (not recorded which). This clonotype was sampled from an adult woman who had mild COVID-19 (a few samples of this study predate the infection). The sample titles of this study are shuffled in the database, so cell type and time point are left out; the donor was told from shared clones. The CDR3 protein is CSARDTRGLAKNIQYF. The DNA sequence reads TGCAGTGCTAGAGATACGCGGGGCCTAGCCAAAAACATTCAGTACTTC.